What follows are 9 T cell receptor beta chains derived from one specimen sequenced in a study of tumor-infiltrating lymphocytes in primary liver carcinoma. Germline DNA was also extracted, with blood RNA taken from unsorted whole blood. The investigators made TCR beta cDNA from approximately 510 ng total RNA, using a constant-region primer. ARM-PCR was slightly modified, and three nested multiplex PCR rounds with it gave rise to the TCR beta libraries. Forward primers for TRBV1-TRBV30 and a C-beta reverse primer served the first two PCR rounds, at approximately 10 cycles each. TCRdb analysed the multiplex PCR reads with MiXCR anew, one entry per CDR3 protein. The sample has 330,000 or so distinct CDR3 sequences, about 61% seen once. Sequences were obtained from peripheral blood. The receptors derive from a middle-aged man with primary liver carcinoma and hepatitis B virus infection.

For this clonotype: Sequence at one end of the junction differs from germline and may be a read error. The V and J genes are TRBV6-5 and TRBJ2-2, with 8 bases matching TRBD1. The CDR3 has 15 amino acids. Germline V CDR1 and CDR2: MNHEY, SVGAGI. CDR3: CANRTGQGFTGDLFF. In DNA form, the CDR3 reads TGTGCCAACAGGACTGGACAGGGTTTTACCGGGGATCTGTTTTTT.

Concerning this clonotype itself: The junction departs from the called germline gene at one end, perhaps through a read error. The V and J genes are TRBV6-5 and TRBJ2-5; 9 bases fit TRBD1. CDR1 is MNHEY, CDR2 SVGAGI, per germline. The CDR3 runs to 14 residues. This CDR3 reads CVSSPIQGAETQYF. The CDR3 DNA sequence: TGTGTCAGCAGCCCTATACAGGGGGCAGAGACCCAGTACTTC.

With respect to this clonotype: This sequence may be a read error, since a much larger clone differs from it by one base. The gene calls are TRBV6-1 and TRBJ2-4; D is possibly TRBD2 (7 bases). Trimming removed 6 bases from V and 7 bases from J, with 16 bases in between. The CDR3 spans 14 residues. Germline V gives CDR1 MNHNS, CDR2 SASEGT. DNA for the CDR3: TGTGCCAGCAGCATGGGGGGGCAGGGCAACATTCAGTACTTC. Encoded protein: CASSMGGQGNIQYF.

Concerning this clonotype itself: A much larger clone lies a single base off, so this may be a read error. The CDR3 region is CASRPAGEYEQYF. CDR3 DNA sequence: TGTGCCAGCAGACCGGCGGGAGAATACGAGCAGTACTTC. The rearrangement joins TRBV6-6 to TRBJ2-7, with 7 bases matching TRBD2. Per the germline V gene, CDR1 is MNHNY and CDR2 is SVGAGI (reference sequence). J lost 4 bases, V lost 6 bases, and 6 bases had no gene match. This CDR3 has 13 amino acids.

This clonotype showed up many times. CDR3 in amino acids: CASSSPGWNGYTF. The CDR3, as DNA: TGTGCCAGCAGCTCCCCGGGGTGGAATGGCTACACCTTC. V gene TRBV11-2 combines with J gene TRBJ1-2, with no clear D. The V gene's germline CDR1 is SGHAT and CDR2 FQNNGV. Trimming removed 4 bases at V and 6 bases at J, with 12 bases between. The CDR3 spans 13 residues.

About this clonotype: A junction boundary mismatches the germline segment, possibly from a read error. The rearrangement joins TRBV11-1 to TRBJ2-5; D tentatively fits TRBD1 or TRBD2 (7 bases each). This CDR3 has 14 residues. Looked up from germline, CDR1 is SGHAT and CDR2 is FQDESV (reference sequence). DNA for the CDR3: TGTACCAGCAGCGGGACAGTGGACCAAGAGACTCAGTACTTC. This translates into CTSSGTVDQETQYF.

To note about this clonotype: Germline is not matched at one junction end, which may reflect a read error. V is TRBV5-5 and J is TRBJ2-3, with D unclear. CDR3 length: 14 residues. Germline-derived CDR1 and CDR2 are SGHKS and YYEKEE (reference sequence). DNA of the CDR3: TGTGCCAGTAGCTTGGCAGATAGCACAGATACGCAGTGTTTT. This encodes CASSLADSTDTQCF.

This clonotype is classed as medium-sized. V gene TRBV29-1 combines with J gene TRBJ2-3; 7 bases agree with TRBD2. The germline V gene has CDR1 SQVTM and CDR2 ANQGSEA. There are 15 residues in the CDR3. J lost 2 bases, V lost 3 bases, and 8 bases had no gene match. CDR3: CSVEASGTDTDTQYF. In DNA form, the CDR3 reads TGCAGCGTTGAGGCTAGCGGAACAGACACAGATACGCAGTATTTT.

The J gene is TRBJ1-1, the V gene TRBV10-3; D possibly corresponds to TRBD1 (5 bases). CDR3 length equals 12 residues. Germline CDR1 reads ENHRY; CDR2 reads SYGVKD. V lost 4 bases to trimming and J lost 5 bases, with 8 bases between them. The CDR3 DNA follows: TGTGCCATCAGTGGGGGGGAGACTGAAGCTTTCTTT. Protein product: CAISGGETEAFF.